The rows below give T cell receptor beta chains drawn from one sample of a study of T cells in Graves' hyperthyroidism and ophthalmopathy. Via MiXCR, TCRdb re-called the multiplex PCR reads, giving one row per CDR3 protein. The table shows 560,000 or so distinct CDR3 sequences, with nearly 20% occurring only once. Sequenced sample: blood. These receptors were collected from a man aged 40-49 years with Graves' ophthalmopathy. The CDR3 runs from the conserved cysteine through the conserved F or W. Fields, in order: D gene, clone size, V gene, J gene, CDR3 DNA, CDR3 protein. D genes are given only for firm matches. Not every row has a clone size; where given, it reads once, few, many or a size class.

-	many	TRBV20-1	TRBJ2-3	TGCAGTGCTCTCCGGGACTTCGAAGTAGATACGCAGTATTTT	CSALRDFEVDTQYF
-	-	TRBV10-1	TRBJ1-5	TGCGCCAGCAGTGAAGGTTGGCACCATCAGCCCCAGCATTTT	CASSEGWHHQPQHF
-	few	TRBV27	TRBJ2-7	TGTGCCAGCGGCCCGAGGTCGGGTATCTACGAGCAGTACTTC	CASGPRSGIYEQYF
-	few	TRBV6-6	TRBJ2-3	TGTGCCAGCAGTTACAACGGGGGTGGAGTGGATACGCAGTATTTT	CASSYNGGGVDTQYF
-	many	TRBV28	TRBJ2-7	TGTGCCAGCAGCCGCCCTAGCCCGCCGGGGGACGAGCAGTACTTC	CASSRPSPPGDEQYF
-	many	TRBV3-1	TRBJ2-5	TGTGCCAGCAGCCAAGCGGTCGGACAAGAGACCCAGTACTTC	CASSQAVGQETQYF
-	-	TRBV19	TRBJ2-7	TGTGCCAGTAGTATCGTAGGGGACTCCTACGAGCAGTACTTC	CASSIVGDSYEQYF
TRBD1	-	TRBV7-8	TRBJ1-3	TGTGCCAGCAGCTTGAGACAGGGTAGTATTAGTGGAAACACCATATATTTT	CASSLRQGSISGNTIYF
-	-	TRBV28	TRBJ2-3	TGTGCCAGCAGTTTACGCCGGGCAGCGAAGGTGGGGGAGCAGTATTTT	CASSLRRAAKVGEQYF
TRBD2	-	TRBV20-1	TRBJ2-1	TGCAGTGCTAGAGCCTTGACTAGCGGGGGGGCAAATGAGCAGTTCTTC	CSARALTSGGANEQFF
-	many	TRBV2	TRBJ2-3	TGTGCCAGCAGTGAACTCAGGGGCGGCACAGATACGCAGTATTTT	CASSELRGGTDTQYF
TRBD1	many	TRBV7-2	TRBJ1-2	TGTGCCAGCAGCATCGGACAGGTCTATGGCTACACCTTC	CASSIGQVYGYTF
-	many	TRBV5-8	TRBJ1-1	TGTGCCAGCAGCTTGAGGGTGTCGCGGACTGAAGCTTTCTTT	CASSLRVSRTEAFF
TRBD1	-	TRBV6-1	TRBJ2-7	TGTGCCAGCACCCTCAGGGGGCTATGGGCCGAGCAGTACTTC	CASTLRGLWAEQYF
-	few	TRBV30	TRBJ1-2	TGTGCCTGGAGTGGGTCGGACGGCTATGGCTACACCTTC	CAWSGSDGYGYTF
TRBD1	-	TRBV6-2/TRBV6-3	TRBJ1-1	TGTGCCAGCAGATTAGACGGGACAGGGGGCTGGGGCACTGAAGCTTTCTTT	CASRLDGTGGWGTEAFF
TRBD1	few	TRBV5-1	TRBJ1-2	TGCGCCAGCACCTCAGGACAGGGGGCCTATGGCTACACCTTC	CASTSGQGAYGYTF
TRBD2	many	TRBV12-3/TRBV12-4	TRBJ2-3	TGTGCCAGCACCCCCGGACTAGCGGGACTCCCCACAGATACGCAGTATTTT	CASTPGLAGLPTDTQYF
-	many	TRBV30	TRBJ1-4	TGTGCCTGGAGTGTACGGGCAGGGACTAATGAAAAACTGTTTTTT	CAWSVRAGTNEKLFF
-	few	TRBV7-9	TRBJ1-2	TGTGCCAGCAGCTTCCCCCGGGGCCAAGGGACCTATGGCTACACCTTC	CASSFPRGQGTYGYTF
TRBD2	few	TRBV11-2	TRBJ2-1	TGTGCCAGCGGATACCCCCCTACCGGGACTAGCGGGGGGGTAAATGAGCAGTTCTTC	CASGYPPTGTSGGVNEQFF
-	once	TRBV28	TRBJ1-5	TGTGCCAGCAGTTTATCTGGGGAAGGGATCAATCAGCCCCAGCATTTT	CASSLSGEGINQPQHF
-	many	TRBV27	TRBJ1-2	TGTGCCAGCAGTTACTCCGCGGGGGTTGGTGGCTACACCTTC	CASSYSAGVGGYTF
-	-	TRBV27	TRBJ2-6	TGTGCCAGCAGTTTATCTCCCGCCCCCATCTCTGGGGCCAACGTCCTGACTTTC	CASSLSPAPISGANVLTF
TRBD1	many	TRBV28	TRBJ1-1	TGTGCCAGCAGTTCCGGGACAGGGCGCTTTAAAGCTTTCTTT	CASSSGTGRFKAFF
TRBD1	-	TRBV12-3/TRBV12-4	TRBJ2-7	TGTGCCAGCAGTTTGAATCCGACAGGGGGTAACGAGCAGTACTTC	CASSLNPTGGNEQYF
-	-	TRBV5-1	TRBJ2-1	TGCGCCAGCAGCGCGACTTCCCTCCACAATGAGCAGTTCTTC	CASSATSLHNEQFF
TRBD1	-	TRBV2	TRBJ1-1	TGTGCCAGCAGCTTTGACAGGGTGCCGAACACTGAAGCTTTCTTT	CASSFDRVPNTEAFF
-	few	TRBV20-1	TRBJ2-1	TGCAGTGCTAGAGATTACGGTATTTACAATGAGCAGTTCTTC	CSARDYGIYNEQFF
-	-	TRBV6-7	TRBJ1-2	TGTGCCAGCAGTATGATCTATGGCTACACCTTC	CASSMIYGYTF
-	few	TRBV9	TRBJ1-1	TGTGCCAGCAGCGAGGGGGGCCTGAGTGAAGCTTTCTTT	CASSEGGLSEAFF
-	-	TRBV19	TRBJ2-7	TGTGCCAGTTCCTTTCTCGCCGGGACGGGCACCTACGAGCAGTACTTC	CASSFLAGTGTYEQYF
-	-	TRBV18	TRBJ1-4	TGTGCCAGCTCACCACCGTCAACTAATGAAAAACTGTTTTTT	CASSPPSTNEKLFF
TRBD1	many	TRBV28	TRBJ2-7	TGTGCCAGCAGTCCTACAGGGGGCAGACGCGACGAGCAGTACTTC	CASSPTGGRRDEQYF
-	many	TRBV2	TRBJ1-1	TGTGCCAGCAGCAGGTTAGGGACTGAAGCTTTCTTT	CASSRLGTEAFF
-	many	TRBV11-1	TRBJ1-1	TGTGCCAGCAGCCTACAGGAGGGGAACACTGAAGCTTTCTTT	CASSLQEGNTEAFF